These T cell receptor beta chains were read from a single sample in a study of blood T cell repertoires in COVID-19. This table comes from immunoSEQ multiplex PCR, and its TCRdb copy is limited to in-frame clones, with some not included. Of some 71,000 clones in the sample, 90% were seen once. The sequenced sample consisted of peripheral blood. The receptor source for this set is a woman in her late teens or twenties with acute or convalescent COVID-19. The conserved cysteine and the conserved F or W are not part of the CDR3 here.

J,V,CDR3
TRBJ1-1,TRBV30,AWSAGFQGARTEAF
TRBJ2-5,TRBV28,ASRPGYQETQY
TRBJ1-1,TRBV5-1,ASSLGGTGGTEAF
TRBJ2-1,TRBV19,ASSMWTGGSYNEQF
TRBJ2-1,TRBV6-2/TRBV6-3,ASSSGRGIQGEQF
TRBJ2-1,TRBV2,ASSEAWTSNNEQF
TRBJ2-2,TRBV6-1,ASSEYRQGVTGELF
TRBJ1-1,TRBV2,ASSELTAPNTEAF
TRBJ1-1,TRBV7-9,ASRQFSGKNLEAF
TRBJ2-1,TRBV18,ASSLIGLAGGSSSYNEQF
TRBJ2-7,TRBV3-1/TRBV3-2,ASSQAGQASIRLTYEQY
TRBJ2-3,TRBV5-1,ASSLTGDTDTQY
TRBJ1-2,TRBV5-5,ASSLSRGLDGYT
TRBJ2-1,TRBV6-5,ASSSKLAGAYNEQF
TRBJ2-3,TRBV6-2/TRBV6-3,ASSLRRGGGTQY
TRBJ2-5,TRBV6-5,ASVLDPARETQY
TRBJ1-6,TRBV5-1,ASSFAPPRDNSPLH
TRBJ1-2,TRBV27,ASSSGQGSGYT
TRBJ2-7,TRBV30,AWNRLAGATYEQY
TRBJ2-7,TRBV5-1,ASSPDSAGALHEQY
TRBJ1-1,TRBV2,ASSEKYDRADTEAF
TRBJ1-2,TRBV6-5,ASSFTGGEGYT
TRBJ1-4,TRBV19,ASSRQESGEKLF
TRBJ2-3,TRBV4-1,ASSPKIPGGRTDTQY
TRBJ1-1,TRBV2,ASIGAGRLTEAF
TRBJ2-3,TRBV6-5,ASSPGYTSTDTQY
TRBJ1-2,TRBV7-9,ASSLPRGADRVFNYGYT
TRBJ1-6,TRBV4-1,ASSQGAIPSSPLH
TRBJ1-1,TRBV2,ASGDRGGTEAF
TRBJ2-7,TRBV5-1,ASSSDGEVEQY
TRBJ2-2,TRBV7-2,ASSLVLGVGTGELF
TRBJ2-1,TRBV5-1,ASSLVGQGRPEQF
TRBJ1-1,TRBV5-1,ASSTDREGAF
TRBJ2-1,TRBV7-2,ASRITMSSYNEQF
TRBJ1-1,TRBV11-2,ASSLGAGQNEAF
TRBJ1-1,TRBV28,ASSLSGSGNTEAF
TRBJ1-1,TRBV7-9,ASSLGGGEAF
TRBJ1-2,TRBV19,ASLGTKTGEYGYT
TRBJ1-2,TRBV28,AGFGTAGYT
TRBJ1-1,TRBV29-1,SVGKARGVNTEAF
TRBJ1-2,TRBV3-1/TRBV3-2,ASSQDPGVDGYT
TRBJ1-4,TRBV5-6,ASRNRGRGEKLF
TRBJ2-5,TRBV10-1,ASSDRKQETQY
TRBJ1-6,TRBV19,ASSKLRDRGLGNSPLH